This T cell receptor beta chain was sequenced in a study of identical twins. Overall study results and limits: The study drew conclusions from cross-sectional statistical analysis, not from following the same donors. Within cord blood, abundant beta clonotypes carried fewer insertions, but memory repertoires showed no such trend.

TCRdb re-derived calls from the 5' RACE reads in MiXCR, one entry per CDR3 protein. Among about 280,000 distinct CDR3 sequences listed, approximately 8.5% were seen once. Trimming took off 0 bases at V and 6 bases at J, with 3 bases between the two ends. Looked up from germline, CDR1 is MNHNY and CDR2 is SVGAGI (reference sequence). The CDR3 consists of 12 residues. There are a few counts of this clonotype. Its specificity is unknown. This same sample was also taken into another study, of yellow fever vaccine responses in identical twins. That work states: Reports say the vaccine T cell response in twins looked partly convergent and partly personalized.

V is TRBV6-6 and J is TRBJ2-1; no definite D call. Material for sequencing was memory (CD45RO+) T cells sorted from blood. The sequence was collected from a woman between 18 and 29 years old in good health. The CDR3 DNA reads as TGTGCCAGCAGTTACTCGGGCAATGAGCAGTTCTTC. It translates to CASSYSGNEQFF.